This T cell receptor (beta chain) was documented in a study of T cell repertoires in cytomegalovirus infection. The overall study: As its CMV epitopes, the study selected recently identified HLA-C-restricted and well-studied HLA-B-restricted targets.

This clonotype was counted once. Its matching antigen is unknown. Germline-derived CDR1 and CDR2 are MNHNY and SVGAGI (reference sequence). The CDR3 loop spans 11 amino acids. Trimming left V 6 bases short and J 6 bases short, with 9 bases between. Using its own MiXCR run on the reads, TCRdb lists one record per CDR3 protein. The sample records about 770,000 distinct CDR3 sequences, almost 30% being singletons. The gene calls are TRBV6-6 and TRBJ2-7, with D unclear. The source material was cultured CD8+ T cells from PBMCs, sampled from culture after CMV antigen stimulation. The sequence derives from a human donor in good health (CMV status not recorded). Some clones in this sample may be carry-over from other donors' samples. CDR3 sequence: CASRTRTEQYV. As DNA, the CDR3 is TGTGCCAGCAGAACACGAACCGAGCAGTACGTC.